The rows below give T cell receptor beta chains drawn from one sample of a study of graft-versus-host responses after intestinal transplantation. Data came from immunoSEQ multiplex PCR; TCRdb stores just in-frame clones and leaves some out. The sample has 23,000 or so clones; 35% to 50% are singletons. Sample: alloreactive CD4+ T cells from a mixed lymphocyte reaction culture, taken before intestinal transplant. The receptors stem from a human patient who received an intestinal transplant. CDR3s include the opening cysteine and the closing phenylalanine or tryptophan. The order of the fields is clone size, V gene, D gene, J gene, CDR3 protein, CDR3 DNA. The D gene is left open where the match is weak. Clone size appears in some rows only: once, few, many, or a class for an expanded clone.

-	TRBV10-3	TRBD2	TRBJ2-5	CAISAVGAGEETQYF	TGTGCCATCAGTGCCGTGGGAGCGGGGGAAGAGACCCAGTACTTC
-	TRBV5-1	-	TRBJ2-7	CASSPGPEWEQYF	TGCGCCAGCAGCCCCGGCCCGGAGTGGGAGCAGTACTTC
-	TRBV9	-	TRBJ1-1	CASSWAPTGNTEAFF	TGTGCCAGCAGCTGGGCCCCAACAGGGAACACTGAAGCTTTCTTT
-	TRBV5-1	-	TRBJ2-7	CASRKEPLYEQYF	TGCGCCAGCAGAAAAGAACCACTCTACGAGCAGTACTTC
-	TRBV4-1	TRBD1	TRBJ2-7	CASSQGYGQGAPNFYEQYF	TGCGCCAGCAGCCAAGGTTACGGACAGGGAGCCCCTAATTTCTACGAGCAGTACTTC
few	TRBV7-3	TRBD2	TRBJ2-2	CASSSTSGGANGELFF	TGTGCCAGCAGTTCCACTAGCGGGGGGGCCAACGGGGAGCTGTTTTTT
-	TRBV7-2	TRBD1	TRBJ1-2	CASSLGGQGANYGYTF	TGTGCCAGCAGCTTGGGTGGTCAGGGGGCTAACTATGGCTACACCTTC
-	TRBV19	-	TRBJ1-4	CASSLLPGGINEKLFF	TGTGCCAGTAGCCTGCTGCCGGGAGGAATAAATGAAAAACTGTTTTTT
-	TRBV6-1	TRBD1	TRBJ1-1	CASRMDRAFLNAFF	TGTGCCAGCAGGATGGACAGGGCATTTTTGAATGCTTTCTTT
-	TRBV2	-	TRBJ2-2	CASSVHFTGELFF	TGTGCCAGCAGTGTACATTTCACCGGGGAGCTGTTTTTT
once	TRBV5-1	TRBD1	TRBJ1-6	CASSLVGQGLRSPLHF	TGCGCCAGCAGCTTGGTGGGACAGGGTTTACGGTCACCCCTCCACTTT
once	TRBV7-2	TRBD1	TRBJ1-2	CASSLASGGNYGYTF	TGTGCCAGCAGCTTAGCGTCAGGGGGAAACTATGGCTACACCTTC
-	TRBV28	-	TRBJ2-7	CASSLSGPPYEQYF	TGTGCCAGCAGTCTGAGCGGCCCTCCCTACGAGCAGTACTTC
-	TRBV6-6	-	TRBJ1-2	CASSYYGTHYGYTF	TGTGCCAGCAGTTACTATGGGACACACTATGGCTACACCTTC
-	TRBV11-3	TRBD2	TRBJ2-5	CASSLGAGGRETQYF	TGTGCCAGCAGCCTGGGCGCGGGGGGCCGGGAGACCCAGTACTTC
few	TRBV4-3	-	TRBJ1-5	CASSQGGGSNQPQHF	TGCGCCAGCAGCCAAGGTGGCGGATCAAATCAGCCCCAGCATTTT
-	TRBV5-1	TRBD1	TRBJ2-3	CASSLGDRRDTDTQYF	TGCGCCAGCAGCTTGGGGGACAGGAGAGACACAGATACGCAGTATTTT
-	TRBV7-9	TRBD1	TRBJ2-2	CASVRTGSNTGELFF	TGTGCCAGCGTCAGGACAGGATCGAACACCGGGGAGCTGTTTTTT
-	TRBV4-2	-	TRBJ1-6	CASSQEWVRGGNSPLHF	TGTGCCAGCAGCCAAGAATGGGTCAGGGGAGGGAATTCACCCCTCCACTTT
-	TRBV28	TRBD2	TRBJ2-1	CASSFPGLAGGTSSYNEQFF	TGTGCCAGCAGTTTCCCGGGACTAGCGGGAGGGACGAGCTCCTACAATGAGCAGTTCTTC
few	TRBV30	TRBD1	TRBJ1-5	CAWSRDRGRYSNQPQHF	TGTGCCTGGAGTCGTGACAGGGGGAGGTATAGCAATCAGCCCCAGCATTTT
-	TRBV5-1	TRBD1	TRBJ2-5	CASSLAGQGQETQYF	TGCGCCAGCAGCTTGGCGGGACAGGGCCAAGAGACCCAGTACTTC
-	TRBV4-3	-	TRBJ2-7	CASSRTRARLYEQYF	TGCGCCAGCAGCAGAACTAGGGCCAGGCTTTACGAGCAGTACTTC
few	TRBV5-6	-	TRBJ1-2	CASSLRGNYGYTF	TGTGCCAGCAGCTTGCGGGGGAACTATGGCTACACCTTC
few	TRBV4-1	-	TRBJ1-3	CASSQDQGTRSGNTIYF	TGCGCCAGCAGCCAAGACCAGGGGACACGCTCTGGAAACACCATATATTTT
-	TRBV6-5	TRBD1	TRBJ1-2	CASSRDRGPVYGYTF	TGTGCCAGCAGTCGGGACAGGGGACCAGTCTATGGCTACACCTTC
few	TRBV1	-	TRBJ1-5	CTSSLPRYTLSSDSNQPQHF	TGCACCAGCAGCCTCCCGAGGTACACCCTCAGCTCGGATAGCAATCAGCCCCAGCATTTT
few	TRBV27	TRBD2	TRBJ2-3	CASRRAGTTDTQYF	TGTGCCAGCAGACGAGCGGGGACCACAGATACGCAGTATTTT
few	TRBV19	-	TRBJ1-1	CASSLQTPAAEAFF	TGTGCCAGTAGCTTACAGACGCCAGCCGCTGAAGCTTTCTTT
-	TRBV11-2	TRBD1	TRBJ2-1	CASGVTGAYNEQFF	TGTGCCAGCGGGGTGACAGGGGCCTACAATGAGCAGTTCTTC